This TCR beta chain originates from a study of T cell changes during pregnancy in multiple sclerosis. Unmatched junction bases numbered 6, after V lost 2 bases and J lost 4 bases. The germline V gene encodes CDR1 GTSNPN and CDR2 SVGIG (reference sequence). There are 14 residues in the CDR3. Libraries were prepared by immunoSEQ multiplex PCR; TCRdb keeps only in-frame clonotypes and omits some of them. This sample carries under 70,000 clones, 91% of them seen once, and the ten largest clones take about 2.3%. This receptor was identified in a female donor in good health, enrolled as a control in a pregnancy study. The sequenced sample was peripheral blood, obtained in the third trimester of pregnancy. V usage is TRBV30 and J usage is TRBJ1-2, with 8 positions matching TRBD1. Written as DNA, the CDR3 is TGTGCCTGGAGTATGGGACAGGCCCTCTATGGCTACACCTTC. Translation: CAWSMGQALYGYTF.